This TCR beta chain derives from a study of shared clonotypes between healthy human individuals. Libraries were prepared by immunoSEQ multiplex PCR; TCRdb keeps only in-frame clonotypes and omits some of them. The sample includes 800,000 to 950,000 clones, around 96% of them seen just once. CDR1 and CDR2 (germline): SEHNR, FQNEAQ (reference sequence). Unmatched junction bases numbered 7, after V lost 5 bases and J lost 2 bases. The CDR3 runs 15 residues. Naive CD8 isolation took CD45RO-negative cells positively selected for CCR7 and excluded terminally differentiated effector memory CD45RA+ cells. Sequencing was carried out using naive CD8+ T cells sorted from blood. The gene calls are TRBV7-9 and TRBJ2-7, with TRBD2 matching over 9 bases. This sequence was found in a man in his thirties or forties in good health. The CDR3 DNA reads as TGTGCCAGCAGCAAAGGGGCTAGCGGGACCTACGAGCAGTACTTC. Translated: CASSKGASGTYEQYF.